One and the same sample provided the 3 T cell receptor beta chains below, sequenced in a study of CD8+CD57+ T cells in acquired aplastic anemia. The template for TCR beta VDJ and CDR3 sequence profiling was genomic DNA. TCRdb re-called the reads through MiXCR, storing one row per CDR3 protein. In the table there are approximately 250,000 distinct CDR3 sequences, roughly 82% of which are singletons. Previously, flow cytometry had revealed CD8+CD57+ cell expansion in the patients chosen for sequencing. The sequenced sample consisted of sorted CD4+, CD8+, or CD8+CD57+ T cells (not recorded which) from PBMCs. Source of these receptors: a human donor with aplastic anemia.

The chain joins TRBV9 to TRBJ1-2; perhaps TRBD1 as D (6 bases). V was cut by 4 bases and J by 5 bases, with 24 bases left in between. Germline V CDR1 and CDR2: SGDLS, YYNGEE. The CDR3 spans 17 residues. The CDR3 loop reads CASSMAGGPLNEYGYTF. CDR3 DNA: TGTGCCAGCAGCATGGCGGGGGGGCCCCTAAATGAGTATGGCTACACCTTC.

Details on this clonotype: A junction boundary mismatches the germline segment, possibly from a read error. The CDR3 loop is CASSQLGSYEQYF. DNA for the CDR3: TGCGCCAGCAGCCAACTGGGGTCCTACGAGCAGTACTTC. The chain joins TRBV7-8 to TRBJ2-7; D is uncertain. The CDR3 spans 13 residues. CDR1 and CDR2 from the germline V gene are SGHVS and FQNEAQ.

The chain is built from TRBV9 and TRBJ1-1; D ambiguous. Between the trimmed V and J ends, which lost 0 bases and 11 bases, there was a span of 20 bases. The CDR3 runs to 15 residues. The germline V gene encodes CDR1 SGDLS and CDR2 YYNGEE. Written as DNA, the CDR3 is TGTGCCAGCAGCGTAGGGTCAGATACGCACACTTTTGCTTTCTTT. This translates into CASSVGSDTHTFAFF.